This T cell receptor (beta chain) originates from a study of technical replicates of blood from a handful of donors. Germline CDR1 is SGHTA and CDR2 is FQGNSA. Trimming at V came to 2 bases and at J to 2 bases, leaving 3 bases not matched to a gene. The CDR3 totals 14 residues. Assay: immunoSEQ multiplex PCR; the TCRdb copy retains only in-frame clones and omits some. Of more than 90,000 clones in the sample, nearly 97% were seen once. Material: T cells isolated from PBMCs. The receptor was isolated from a human donor in good health. V is TRBV7-2 and J is TRBJ2-7; 7 bases fit TRBD2. This chain's CDR3 is CASSLSSGPYEQYF. CDR3 coding DNA: TGTGCCAGCAGCTTATCTAGCGGTCCCTACGAGCAGTACTTC.